This TCR beta chain was sequenced during a study of OX40 agonist ivuxolimab in advanced cancers. Study-wide context: Ivuxolimab, an antibody that agonizes OX40 (CD134), was administered to the patients. Participants, 80% to 90% male, averaged around 60 years of age, ranging from roughly 20 to 80. Notes on the study in general: Low clonal expansion, among the lowest seen, marked partial responders at 0.1-3.0 mg/kg. Dosing at 0.1 to 3.0 mg/kg was accompanied by clonal expansion of CD4+ and CD8+ blood T cells by week 6.

Regarding this clone: What it binds is unknown.

Method: immunoSEQ multiplex PCR; TCRdb's copy keeps in-frame clones and lacks some. Of over 40,000 clones in the sample, approximately 83% were seen once. The V gene lost 3 bases and the J gene lost 0 bases, with 12 bases spanning the gap. Germline CDR1 is GTSNPN and CDR2 is SVGIG (reference sequence). The CDR3 totals 15 residues. The chain employs TRBV30 and TRBJ2-1, with D maybe TRBD1 (6 bases). The clonotype comes from an adult with an advanced solid tumor such as melanoma, head and neck, liver or kidney cancer. Material: CD4+ or CD8+ T cells sorted from blood, obtained in a trial of the OX40 agonist ivuxolimab. CDR3 sequence reads: CAWSSGVSSYNEQFF. The CDR3, as DNA: TGTGCCTGGAGCTCAGGGGTTAGCTCCTACAATGAGCAGTTCTTC.